This T cell receptor (beta chain) was captured in a study of shared clonotypes between healthy human individuals (dated by TCRdb to 2018 to 2021). About the study as a whole: A couple of women and three men aged 18 to 49 years were included in the cohort. For each donor, CD4 naive and CD4 memory were each given three plates, CD8 naive was given two plates, and CD8 memory was given one plate. To estimate repertoire size and how much clonotypes are shared between individuals, the study performed deep sequencing of blood TCR repertoires from five healthy adults. Libraries were prepared and TCR repertoires were sequenced by different laboratories using diverse techniques, in order to increase sequencing depth and limit assay-specific biases. Each donor's leukapheresis produced roughly between about 0.8 and 10 billion PBMCs.

What the work shows at the level of the full study, not this receptor alone: Pairwise subsampling led to the expectation that sequencing depth would affect the degree of clonotype sharing among donors. The genetic and exposure-history diversity represented was limited by the small number of donors. When several donors were compared, the shared fraction of clonotypes was about 5.5% for naive CD4, roughly 3.4% for naive CD8, roughly 2.3% for memory CD4, and 0.35% to 0.5% for memory CD8. Compared with non-shared clonotypes, clonotypes shared by all four sorted-subset donors had higher generation probabilities. Sampling was restricted to blood, and TCR repertoires in tissues likely differ from the TCR repertoires found in blood. Naive subsets generally had larger estimated clonotype richness than memory subsets. Even with the large sequencing depth, rarefaction of the sorted-subset datasets indicated that sequencing was incomplete.

TCR CDR3 regions were amplified from genomic DNA by multiplex PCR using the deep immunoSEQ assay. For each cell subset, the extracted genomic DNA was distributed evenly across all wells of several immunoSEQ 96-well plates, and each plate served as one replicate. For sorted subsets, about 200 ng genomic DNA, equal to tens of thousands of T cell genomes, was loaded into each replicate PCR. Purified libraries were quantified with a Qubit 3.0 fluorometer, sized on a Bioanalyzer 2100, and re-quantified with the KAPA Library Quantification kit. Every immunoSEQ 96-well plate was sequenced on a dedicated single-read 150-cycle Illumina NextSeq 550 flow cell. From the authors' description of their analysis: The immunoSEQ output contained only junctional sequences without quality scores, so filtering could not match that applied to full-length reads. To assign V/J genes and CDR3, sequences were annotated against IMGT germline references using PyIR, a Python wrapper for IgBLAST v1.9. Any read was removed if the V/J assignment was weak (E-value above 1e-6), the CDR3 was missing, or the read contained stop codons, out-of-frame junctions, or ambiguous translated residues. V3J clonotypes were defined by identical inferred V gene, J gene, and CDR3 amino acid sequence. Percentage overlap between repertoires was computed as shared unique clonotypes divided by the size of the smaller repertoire. Richness of each repertoire was evaluated using RTK rarefaction, the Chao1 estimator, and Recon v2.1 estimates of unobserved clonotypes. OLGA was used to compute generation probabilities for all TCRbeta clonotypes that the gDNA method yielded from four donors. TCRdb retrieved this table from immuneACCESS and kept in-frame rearrangements only. Not all clones are present; in checked studies, unresolved V genes account for under half, and no reason is known for the remainder. V and J calls and clone size come straight from that table; D and trimming were deduced from the DNA. A total of 800,000 to 950,000 clones appear in this sample, 96% of them only once. The leading ten clones occupy under 0.25% of the sample.

CD8 naive samples were obtained by positive selection for CCR7 among CD45RO-negative cells, yielding a CD45RA+CCR7+ population from which TemRA cells were excluded. The donors were healthy, HIV-negative adults with no recently reported acute infections or vaccinations. Every donor was a Caucasian adult living in Nashville, Tennessee, USA. After blood collection by leukapheresis, PBMCs were isolated using Ficoll-Histopaque density gradient centrifugation and then cryopreserved in the vapor phase of liquid nitrogen. Analytical flow cytometry was used to check the purity and quantity of every magnetically sorted T cell population. From each sorted fraction, genomic DNA was isolated and quantified by UV absorbance on a Nanodrop 2000c. With regard to this clone: What this receptor recognizes is not known. There are no base qualities to consult, and no much larger clone falls within one base.

CDR1 MDHEN and CDR2 SYDVKM are derived from the germline V gene. V loses 2 bases, J loses 2 bases, and the germline ends lie 16 bases apart. The CDR3 runs 17 amino acids, cysteine and phenylalanine included. Of all the DNA, just the CDR3 is kept, 51 bases in frame from base 1. Sequencing input: naive CD8+ T cells sorted from blood. According to the study, the label for this sample's cell subset or site signals: CD45RA+CCR7+. In this chain, TRBV28 is recombined with TRBJ1-5; the best D guess is TRBD1, with 6 bases matching. The TCR comes from a man aged 25 to 40 in good health. The sequence in DNA is TGTGCCAGCAGTTTAAACCCCAGGGGTTGGGGCAATCAGCCCCAGCATTTT. The resulting protein is CASSLNPRGWGNQPQHF.